This T cell receptor beta chain is from a study of blood T cell repertoires in COVID-19. On the study more broadly: There were acute and convalescent COVID-19 samples, and they came from the United States, Italy and Spain. PBMCs, B-cell-depleted T cells, or T cells were the source of the cDNA or gDNA that made up the material.

Authors' analysis steps: Counts of nucleated cells, estimated from reference gene primer amplification, were obtained. Clones were read by immunoSEQ multiplex PCR, and TCRdb kept only the in-frame ones, dropping some. From that table come the V and J calls and clone size; the DNA was used to work out D and trimming. The repertoire consists of 250,000 to 300,000 clones, with 88% occurring once and the leading ten covering 0.9% to 1%. V lost 7 bases to trimming and J lost 5 bases, with 11 bases between them. This CDR3 has 12 amino acids. This sequence was found in a woman aged 40-49 years who had recovered from COVID-19. The specimen was peripheral blood. This chain links TRBV12-3 or TRBV12-4 with TRBJ1-1; D possibly corresponds to TRBD1 (5 bases). CDR3 in amino acids: CASIGEGTEAFF. The CDR3 DNA reads TGTGCCAGCATAGGGGAGGGGACTGAAGCTTTCTTT.